This T cell receptor (beta chain) was recovered during a study of T cell repertoires in cytomegalovirus infection. For the study at large: Through public TCR beta signatures, both CMV infection and matching HLA type were indicated.

A single record per CDR3 protein comes from TCRdb applying MiXCR to the reads. The data contain nearly 650,000 distinct CDR3 sequences, around 24% of them singletons. Between the trimmed V and J ends, which lost 0 bases and 12 bases, there was a span of 15 bases. Germline CDR1 reads DFQATT; CDR2 reads SNEGSKA (reference sequence). There are 13 residues in the CDR3. Material: CD8+ T cells from PBMCs. The source is a human donor in good health (CMV status not recorded). Some clones in this sample may be carry-over from other donors' samples. The genes are TRBV20-1 and TRBJ2-1, with a possible D match to TRBD1 (6 bases). The CDR3 DNA is TGCAGTGCTAGAGAGCCGTGGGGGCCTGTGCAGTTCTTC. It codes for CSAREPWGPVQFF.